The entry below describes one TCR beta chain. The antigen remains unidentified. This sample was included in a study of T cell responses to AZD1222 COVID-19 vaccine. Study-level background: Recipients boosted at about 4 weeks or about 12 weeks are pooled.

Study results and limitations: Close to half of all spike-specific TCRs reportedly target regions of the variants that are unmutated. The study found Spike-specific TCR breadth and depth rose after two AZD1222 doses. Clonal diversity may have been underestimated in mostly white British donors.

Profiled with immunoSEQ multiplex PCR; TCRdb holds only in-frame clones, not every one. Found here are 90,000 to 120,000 clones, roughly nine tenths of them singletons; the top ten hold approximately 7%. This receptor was obtained from an adult in good health. The sample was peripheral blood, taken on day 0 of AZD1222 vaccination.

This CDR3 reads CSVEDHTGRYNEQFF. CDR3 bases: TGCAGCGTTGAAGATCATACGGGACGGTACAATGAGCAGTTCTTC. V and J are TRBV29-1 and TRBJ2-1, with D perhaps matching TRBD1 or TRBD2 (5 bases each). The CDR3 loop spans 15 amino acids. Germline CDR1 SQVTM, CDR2 ANQGSEA. Trimming shortened V by 0 bases and J by 4 bases, and 13 bases separated the two germline ends.